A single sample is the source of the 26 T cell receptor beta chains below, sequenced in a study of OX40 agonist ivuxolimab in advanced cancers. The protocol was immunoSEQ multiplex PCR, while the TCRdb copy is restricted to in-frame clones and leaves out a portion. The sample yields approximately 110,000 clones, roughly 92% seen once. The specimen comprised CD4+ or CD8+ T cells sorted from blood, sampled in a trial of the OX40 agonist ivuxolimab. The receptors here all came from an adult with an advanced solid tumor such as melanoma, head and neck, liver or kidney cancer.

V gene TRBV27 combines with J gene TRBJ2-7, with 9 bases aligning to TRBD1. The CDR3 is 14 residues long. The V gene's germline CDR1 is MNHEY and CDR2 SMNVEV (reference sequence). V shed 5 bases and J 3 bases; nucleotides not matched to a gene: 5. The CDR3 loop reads CASSPDRGGYEQYF. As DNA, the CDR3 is TGTGCCAGCAGTCCGGACAGGGGTGGCTACGAGCAGTACTTC.

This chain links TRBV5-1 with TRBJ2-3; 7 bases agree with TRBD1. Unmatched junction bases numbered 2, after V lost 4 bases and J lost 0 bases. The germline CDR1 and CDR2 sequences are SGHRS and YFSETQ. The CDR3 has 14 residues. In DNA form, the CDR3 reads TGCGCCAGCAGCCAGGGACAGAGCACAGATACGCAGTATTTT. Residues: CASSQGQSTDTQYF.

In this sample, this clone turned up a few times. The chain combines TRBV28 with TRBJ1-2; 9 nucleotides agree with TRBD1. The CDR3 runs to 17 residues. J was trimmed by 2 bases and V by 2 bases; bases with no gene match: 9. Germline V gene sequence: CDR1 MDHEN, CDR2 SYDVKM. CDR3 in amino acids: CASSLPIRGQGNYGYTF. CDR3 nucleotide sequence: TGTGCCAGCAGTTTACCTATAAGAGGACAGGGGAACTATGGCTACACCTTC.

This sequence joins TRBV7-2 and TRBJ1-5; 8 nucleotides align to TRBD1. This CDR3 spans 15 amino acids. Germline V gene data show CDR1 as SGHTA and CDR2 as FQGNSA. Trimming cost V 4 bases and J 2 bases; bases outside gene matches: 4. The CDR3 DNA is TGTGCCAGCAGCTGGGGACAGGCTCGCAATCAGCCCCAGCATTTT. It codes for CASSWGQARNQPQHF.

The CDR3 loop is CASSEQNRVQLNSPLHF. The CDR3 coding sequence is TGTGCCAGCAGTGAGCAAAACAGGGTCCAACTGAATTCACCCCTCCACTTT. The chain combines TRBV2 with TRBJ1-6; possibly TRBD1 for D (6 bases). V was pared by 3 bases and J by 7 bases, with 19 bases between. The CDR3 covers 17 residues. The germline V gene has CDR1 SNHLY and CDR2 FYNNEI.

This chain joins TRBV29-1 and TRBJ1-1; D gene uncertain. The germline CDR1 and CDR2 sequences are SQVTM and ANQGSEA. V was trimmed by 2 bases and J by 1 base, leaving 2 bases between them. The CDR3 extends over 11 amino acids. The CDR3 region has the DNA TGCAGCGTTGAAACGAACACTGAAGCTTTCTTT. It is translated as CSVETNTEAFF.

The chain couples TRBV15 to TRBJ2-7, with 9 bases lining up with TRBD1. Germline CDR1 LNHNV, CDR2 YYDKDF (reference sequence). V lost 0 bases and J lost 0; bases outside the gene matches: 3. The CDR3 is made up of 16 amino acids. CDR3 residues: CATSRDRTGDSYEQYF. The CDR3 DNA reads TGTGCCACCAGCAGAGATAGGACAGGGGACTCCTACGAGCAGTACTTC.

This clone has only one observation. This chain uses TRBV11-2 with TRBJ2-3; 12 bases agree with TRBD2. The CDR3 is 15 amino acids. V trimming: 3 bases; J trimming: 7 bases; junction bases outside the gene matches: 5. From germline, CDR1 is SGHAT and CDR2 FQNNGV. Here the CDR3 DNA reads TGTGCCAGCAGCTTTCTAGCGGGAGGGCCGAATACGCAGTATTTT. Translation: CASSFLAGGPNTQYF.

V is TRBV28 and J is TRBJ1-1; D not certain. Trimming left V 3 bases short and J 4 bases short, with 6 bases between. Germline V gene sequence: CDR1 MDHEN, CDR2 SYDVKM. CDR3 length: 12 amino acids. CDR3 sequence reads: CASSLSVTEAFF. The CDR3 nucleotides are TGTGCCAGCAGTTTGAGTGTCACTGAAGCTTTCTTT.

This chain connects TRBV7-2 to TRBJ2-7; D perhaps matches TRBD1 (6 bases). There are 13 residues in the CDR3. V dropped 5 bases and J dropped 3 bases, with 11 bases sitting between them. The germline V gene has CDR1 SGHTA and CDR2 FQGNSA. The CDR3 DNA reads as TGTGCCAGCAGCGCGATACAGGGCTACGAGCAGTACTTC. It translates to CASSAIQGYEQYF.

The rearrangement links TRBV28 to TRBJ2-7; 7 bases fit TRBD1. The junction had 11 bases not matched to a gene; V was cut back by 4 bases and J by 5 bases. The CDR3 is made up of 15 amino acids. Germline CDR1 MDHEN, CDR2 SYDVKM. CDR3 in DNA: TGTGCCAGCAGTTCTGGGACAGCGGAGGTCCACGAGCAGTACTTC. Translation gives CASSSGTAEVHEQYF.

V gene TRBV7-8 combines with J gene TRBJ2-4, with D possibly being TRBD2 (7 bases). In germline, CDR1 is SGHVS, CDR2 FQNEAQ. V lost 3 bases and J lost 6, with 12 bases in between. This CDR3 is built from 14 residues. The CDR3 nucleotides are TGTGCCAGCAGCTTGGGGGGGCGAGGAAACATTCAGTACTTC. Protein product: CASSLGGRGNIQYF.

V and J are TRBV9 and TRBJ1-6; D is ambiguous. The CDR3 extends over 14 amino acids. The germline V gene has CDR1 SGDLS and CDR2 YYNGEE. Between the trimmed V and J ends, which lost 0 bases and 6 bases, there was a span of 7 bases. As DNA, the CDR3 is TGTGCCAGCAGCGTAGCAGGCCTTAATTCACCCCTCCACTTT. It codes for CASSVAGLNSPLHF.

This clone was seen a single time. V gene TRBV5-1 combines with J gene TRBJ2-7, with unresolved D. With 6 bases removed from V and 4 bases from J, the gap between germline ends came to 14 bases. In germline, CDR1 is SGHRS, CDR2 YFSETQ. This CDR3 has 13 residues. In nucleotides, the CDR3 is TGCGCCAGCACCCCGGCTAACTATTACGAGCAGTACTTC. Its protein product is CASTPANYYEQYF.

The CDR3 here is CASSNHRANTEAFF. CDR3 coding DNA: TGTGCCAGCAGTAACCACAGGGCGAACACTGAAGCTTTCTTT. The chain is built from TRBV6-5 and TRBJ1-1; D is possibly TRBD1 (6 bases). Trimming removed 5 bases from V and 1 base from J, with 11 bases in between. The germline CDR1 and CDR2 sequences are MNHEY and SVGAGI. This CDR3 has 14 residues.

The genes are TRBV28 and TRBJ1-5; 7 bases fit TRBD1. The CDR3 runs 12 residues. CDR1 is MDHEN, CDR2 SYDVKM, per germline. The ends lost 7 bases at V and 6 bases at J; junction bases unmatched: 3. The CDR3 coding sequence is TGTGCCAGCATTGCAGGGGGTCAGCCCCAGCATTTT. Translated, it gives CASIAGGQPQHF.

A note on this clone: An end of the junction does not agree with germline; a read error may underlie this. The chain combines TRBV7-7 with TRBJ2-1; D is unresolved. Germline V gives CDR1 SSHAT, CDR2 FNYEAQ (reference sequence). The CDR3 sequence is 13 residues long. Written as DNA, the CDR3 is TGTGCTAGCAGCCATGACATATACAATGAGCAGTTCTTC. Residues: CASSHDIYNEQFF.

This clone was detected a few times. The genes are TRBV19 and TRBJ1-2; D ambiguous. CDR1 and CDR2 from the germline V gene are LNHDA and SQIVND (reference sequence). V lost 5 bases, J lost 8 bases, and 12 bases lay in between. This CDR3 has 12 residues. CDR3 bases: TGTGCCAGTAGTCTTCCGAGAGCAGGCTACACCTTC. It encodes CASSLPRAGYTF.

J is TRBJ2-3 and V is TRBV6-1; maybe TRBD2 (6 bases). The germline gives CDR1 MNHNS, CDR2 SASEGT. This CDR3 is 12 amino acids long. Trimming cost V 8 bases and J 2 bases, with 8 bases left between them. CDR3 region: CASRGTTDTQYF. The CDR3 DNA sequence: TGTGCCAGCCGGGGGACCACAGATACGCAGTATTTT.

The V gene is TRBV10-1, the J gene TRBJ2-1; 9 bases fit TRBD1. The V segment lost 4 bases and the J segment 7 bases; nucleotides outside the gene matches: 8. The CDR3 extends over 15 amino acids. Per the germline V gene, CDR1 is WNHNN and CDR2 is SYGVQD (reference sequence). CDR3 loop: CASSAGTGSGNEQFF. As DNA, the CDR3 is TGCGCCAGCAGTGCCGGGACAGGGAGTGGGAATGAGCAGTTCTTC.

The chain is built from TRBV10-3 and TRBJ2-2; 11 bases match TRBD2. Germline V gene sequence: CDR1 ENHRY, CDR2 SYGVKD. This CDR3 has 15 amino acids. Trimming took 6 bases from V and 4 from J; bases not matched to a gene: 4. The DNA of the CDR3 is TGTGCCATCAGGGAAGGACTAGCGGGCACCGGGGAGCTGTTTTTT. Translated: CAIREGLAGTGELFF.

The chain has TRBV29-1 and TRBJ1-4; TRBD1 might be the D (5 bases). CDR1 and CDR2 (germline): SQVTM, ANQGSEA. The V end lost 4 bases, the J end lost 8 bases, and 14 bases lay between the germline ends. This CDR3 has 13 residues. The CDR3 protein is CSVGGQGGEKLFF. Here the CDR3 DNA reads TGCAGCGTTGGTGGCCAGGGCGGGGAAAAACTGTTTTTT.

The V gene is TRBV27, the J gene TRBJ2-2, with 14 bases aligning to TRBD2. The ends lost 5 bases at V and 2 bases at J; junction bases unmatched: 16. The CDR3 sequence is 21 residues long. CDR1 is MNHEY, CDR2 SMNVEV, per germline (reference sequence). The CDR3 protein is CASSLDSTSGRAKQNTGELFF. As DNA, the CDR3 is TGTGCCAGCAGTCTCGATTCGACTAGCGGGAGGGCCAAACAAAACACCGGGGAGCTGTTTTTT.

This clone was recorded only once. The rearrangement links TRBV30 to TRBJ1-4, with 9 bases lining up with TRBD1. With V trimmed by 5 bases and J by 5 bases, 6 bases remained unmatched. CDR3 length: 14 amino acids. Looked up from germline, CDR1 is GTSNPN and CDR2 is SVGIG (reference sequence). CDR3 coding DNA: TGTGCCTGGGCTAGGACAGGGGTGAATGAAAAACTGTTTTTT. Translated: CAWARTGVNEKLFF.

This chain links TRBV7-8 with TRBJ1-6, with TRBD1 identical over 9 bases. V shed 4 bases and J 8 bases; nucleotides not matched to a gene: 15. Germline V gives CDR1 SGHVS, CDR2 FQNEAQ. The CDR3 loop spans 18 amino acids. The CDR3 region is CASSSPTGGLTFDSPLHF. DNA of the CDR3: TGTGCCAGCAGCTCCCCTACAGGGGGCCTTACCTTCGATTCACCCCTCCACTTT.

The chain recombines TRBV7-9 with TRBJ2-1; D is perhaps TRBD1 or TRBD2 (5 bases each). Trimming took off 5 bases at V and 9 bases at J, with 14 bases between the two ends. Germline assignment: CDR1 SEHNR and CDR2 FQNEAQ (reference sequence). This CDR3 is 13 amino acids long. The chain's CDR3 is CASSLDGGGEQFF. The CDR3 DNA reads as TGTGCCAGCAGCCTCGATGGGGGTGGTGAGCAGTTCTTC.